The rows below give T cell receptor beta chains drawn from one sample of a study of CD8+CD57+ T cells in acquired aplastic anemia. TCRdb re-derived calls from the reads in MiXCR, one entry per CDR3 protein. The sample lists some 98,000 distinct CDR3 sequences, about 63% occurring once. Sequenced sample: sorted CD4+, CD8+, or CD8+CD57+ T cells (not recorded which) from PBMCs. All receptors come from a human donor with aplastic anemia. Both conserved end residues are part of each CDR3.

v_call: TRBV29-1
cdr3_aa: CSAATGTVADTQYF

v_call: TRBV14
cdr3_aa: CASSQGRMGLAGAYEQYF

v_call: TRBV5-4
cdr3_aa: CASSFGQGLDTQYF

v_call: TRBV10-3
cdr3_aa: CAIRASAGDEQFF

v_call: TRBV2
cdr3_aa: CASSELRDTQYF

v_call: TRBV20-1
cdr3_aa: CSALGTASNYGYTF

v_call: TRBV2
cdr3_aa: CASSFIHNEQFF

v_call: TRBV15
cdr3_aa: CATNDRGMRKEKLFF

v_call: TRBV2
cdr3_aa: CASSAPGLGGWEQFF

v_call: TRBV7-8
cdr3_aa: CASSLAPTSSYNSPLHF

v_call: TRBV10-3
cdr3_aa: CAISESTGDGYTF

v_call: TRBV20-1
cdr3_aa: CSARDFAGGTTDTQYF

v_call: TRBV9
cdr3_aa: CASSVVGSSYEQYF

v_call: TRBV24-1
cdr3_aa: CATKDGGNTEAFF

v_call: TRBV7-9
cdr3_aa: CASSFSGGDEQFF

v_call: TRBV10-3
cdr3_aa: CAISDPGQGGNTEAFF

v_call: TRBV2
cdr3_aa: CAREEGGSSTDTQYF

v_call: TRBV7-3
cdr3_aa: CASSITRNTEAFF

v_call: TRBV7-9
cdr3_aa: CASSLDRVTGELFF

v_call: TRBV10-3
cdr3_aa: CAISGGTGGFETQYF

v_call: TRBV19
cdr3_aa: CASSIGFKQDSLETQYF

v_call: TRBV7-9
cdr3_aa: CASSLWTDGEKLFF

v_call: TRBV11-1
cdr3_aa: CASSQWGQERDSPLHF

v_call: TRBV19
cdr3_aa: CASSIRFNTEAFF

v_call: TRBV7-2
cdr3_aa: CASSLRNSGANVLTF

v_call: TRBV2
cdr3_aa: CASSEGLAVEYQETQYF

v_call: TRBV13
cdr3_aa: CASSSMTVTDTQYF

v_call: TRBV25-1
cdr3_aa: CASSEYKYGSEAPTF

v_call: TRBV15
cdr3_aa: CATSRQGLASEQYF

v_call: TRBV14
cdr3_aa: CASSQDRQGTYNSPLHF

v_call: TRBV29-1
cdr3_aa: CSVVTPPGGGYTF

v_call: TRBV15
cdr3_aa: CATSRDRTPYNEQFF

v_call: TRBV29-1
cdr3_aa: CSVGQGADYGYTF

v_call: TRBV7-9
cdr3_aa: CASSFPADTQYF

v_call: TRBV7-9
cdr3_aa: CASSLPTGLTYGYTF

v_call: TRBV20-1
cdr3_aa: CSARDQGSYEQYF

v_call: TRBV4-1
cdr3_aa: CASSQGGGQGYEQYF

v_call: TRBV15
cdr3_aa: CATSPGVGVNYGYTF

v_call: TRBV10-3
cdr3_aa: CAIRTGGELYGYTF

v_call: TRBV7-8
cdr3_aa: CASSGRTYEQYF

v_call: TRBV7-8
cdr3_aa: CASSLNVGQGNEAFF

v_call: TRBV20-1
cdr3_aa: CSARERWWVLVNTEAFF

v_call: TRBV20-1
cdr3_aa: CSARTGQGAISTEAFF

v_call: TRBV10-2
cdr3_aa: CASSRDRGYEQYF

v_call: TRBV6-4
cdr3_aa: CASSSLADPPGELFF

v_call: TRBV10-2
cdr3_aa: CASSEPVTGVNEQYF

v_call: TRBV11-1
cdr3_aa: CASSLSSGRGIQYF

v_call: TRBV2
cdr3_aa: CASSRGQGRGYEQYF

v_call: TRBV10-3
cdr3_aa: CAIGLRDSEYGYTF

v_call: TRBV2
cdr3_aa: CAIDGGGETQYF

v_call: TRBV15
cdr3_aa: CATSMGPNTGELFF

v_call: TRBV10-3
cdr3_aa: CAISESALYEQYF

v_call: TRBV29-1
cdr3_aa: CSVGTAGELFF